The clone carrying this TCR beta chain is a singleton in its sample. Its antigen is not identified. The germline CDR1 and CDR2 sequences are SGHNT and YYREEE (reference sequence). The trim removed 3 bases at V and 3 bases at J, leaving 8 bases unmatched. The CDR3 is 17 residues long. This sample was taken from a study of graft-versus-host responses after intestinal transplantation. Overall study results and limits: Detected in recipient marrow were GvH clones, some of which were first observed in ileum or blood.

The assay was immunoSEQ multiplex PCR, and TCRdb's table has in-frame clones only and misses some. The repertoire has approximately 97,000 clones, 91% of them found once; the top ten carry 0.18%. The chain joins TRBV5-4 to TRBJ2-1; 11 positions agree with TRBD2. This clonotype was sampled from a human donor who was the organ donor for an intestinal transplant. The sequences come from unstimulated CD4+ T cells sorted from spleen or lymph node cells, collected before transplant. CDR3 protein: CASSSKLTSGGYNEQFF. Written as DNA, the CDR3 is TGTGCCAGCAGCTCGAAACTAACTAGCGGGGGCTACAATGAGCAGTTCTTC.